These 28 T cell receptor beta chains originate from one sample sequenced in a study of T cells in Graves' hyperthyroidism and ophthalmopathy. TCR beta CDR3 region amplification was performed from RNA transcripts. Carried out on the TCR CDR3, a first-round RT-PCR used the HTBI primer set. Each CDR3 protein gets one entry after TCRdb re-called the multiplex PCR reads with MiXCR. Altogether more than 350,000 distinct CDR3 sequences are present, around 13% being singletons, with the ten largest covering roughly 21%. Sequenced: blood. Receptors originate from a woman aged 25 to 39 with Graves' ophthalmopathy.

Ten or more counts support this clonotype. The chain carries TRBV20-1 and TRBJ2-1, with D tentatively TRBD1 (6 bases). The CDR3 extends over 16 amino acids. The V and J ends lost 3 bases and 3 bases respectively, with 18 bases between them. Germline V CDR1 and CDR2: DFQATT, SNEGSKA (reference sequence). The CDR3 DNA follows: TGCAGTGCTAGGCGAATCGACAGGCTCATCTACAATGAGCAGTTCTTC. It translates to CSARRIDRLIYNEQFF.

This clonotype came up many times. The chain is built from TRBV5-1 and TRBJ1-6, with no clear D. CDR1 is SGHRS and CDR2 is YFSETQ in the germline V gene. CDR3 length: 15 amino acids. V dropped 2 bases and J dropped 6 bases, with 12 bases sitting between them. The CDR3 is CASSFSRGSNSPLHF. The CDR3 DNA sequence: TGCGCCAGCAGCTTTTCGCGGGGAAGTAATTCACCCCTCCACTTT.

A few counts support this clonotype. The V gene is TRBV5-5, the J gene TRBJ2-5, with no clear D. This CDR3 has 13 residues. V lost 0 bases and J 4 bases, leaving 7 bases between the germline ends. The germline gives CDR1 SGHKS, CDR2 YYEKEE (reference sequence). The CDR3 DNA follows: TGTGCCAGCAGCTTGGTGTGGGGAGAGACCCAGTACTTC. It codes for CASSLVWGETQYF. Looking up the rest from reference TRBV5-5 and TRBJ2-5 gives the full variable domain: DAGVTQSPTHLIKTRGQQVTLRCSPISGHKSVSWYQQVLGQGPQFIFQYYEKEERGRGNFPDRFSARQFPNYSSELNVNALLLGDSALYLCASSLVWGETQYFGPGTRLLVL.

The rearrangement links TRBV12-3 or TRBV12-4 to TRBJ2-2; the match to TRBD2 covers 7 bases. The CDR3 is 14 amino acids. V shed 9 bases and J 3 bases; nucleotides not matched to a gene: 7. Written as DNA, the CDR3 is TGTGCCAGTTCGTGGGGAGGGTACACCGGGGAGCTGTTTTTT. Protein sequence: CASSWGGYTGELFF.

This clonotype was counted at least ten times. This rearrangement joins TRBV13 to TRBJ2-5; 7 bases fit TRBD1. Trimming took 4 bases from V and 0 from J; bases not matched to a gene: 2. Germline CDR1 PRHDT, CDR2 FYEKMQ (reference sequence). The CDR3 sequence is 14 residues long. DNA for the CDR3: TGTGCCAGCAGCTCGGGACAGAACCAAGAGACCCAGTACTTC. Its protein product is CASSSGQNQETQYF.

This clonotype was counted many times. The chain links TRBV2 to TRBJ2-7, with TRBD1 matching over 8 bases. Losses at the gene ends were 10 bases for V and 5 bases for J; bases not matched to a gene: 10. This CDR3 spans 13 amino acids. Germline CDR1 reads SNHLY; CDR2 reads FYNNEI. The CDR3 protein is CATSGDRGDEQYF. CDR3 nucleotide sequence: TGTGCCACCTCAGGCGACAGGGGTGACGAGCAGTACTTC.

This clonotype has ten or more counts. CDR3 nucleotide sequence: TGTGCCTGGAGTGTAAAGCAGAGCAATCAGCCCCAGCATTTT. Its protein is CAWSVKQSNQPQHF. V is TRBV30 and J is TRBJ1-5; no definite D call. The germline gives CDR1 GTSNPN, CDR2 SVGIG (reference sequence). The CDR3 runs to 14 residues. The V end was cut by 0 bases, the J end by 1 base, with 7 bases between.

At least ten counts were recorded for this clonotype. CDR3 coding DNA: TGTGCCAGCAGCTCTTCCGGGACTCGGTTCGAGCAGTACTTC. It specifies CASSSSGTRFEQYF. The V call is TRBV7-9, the J call TRBJ2-7; the D gene is possibly TRBD2 (6 bases). The germline V gene has CDR1 SEHNR and CDR2 FQNEAQ (reference sequence). The V and J ends lost 4 bases and 6 bases respectively, with 16 bases between them. The CDR3 has 14 residues.

The chain links TRBV2 to TRBJ1-6, with unresolved D. The CDR3 contains 14 residues. Looked up from germline, CDR1 is SNHLY and CDR2 is FYNNEI. V was cut by 3 bases and J by 6 bases, with 9 bases left in between. CDR3 bases: TGTGCCAGCAGTGACAGGCTTCTTAATTCACCCCTCCACTTT. Translating it yields CASSDRLLNSPLHF.

This clonotype was counted ten times or more. The chain recombines TRBV2 with TRBJ2-3; no firm D call. The germline V and J ends were trimmed by 10 bases and 1 base, with 3 bases remaining between them. The CDR3 is made up of 10 amino acids. Germline-derived CDR1 and CDR2 are SNHLY and FYNNEI. Here the CDR3 DNA reads TGTGCCATACGCACAGATACGCAGTATTTT. Protein product: CAIRTDTQYF.

This clonotype has a handful of counts. CDR3 nucleotides: TGTGCCACCAGTTTCGGGGGGGCAGGAGAGCAGTTCTTC. Translating gives CATSFGGAGEQFF. V and J are TRBV24-1 and TRBJ2-1; TRBD2 aligns across 8 bases. In germline, CDR1 is KGHDR, CDR2 SFDVKD. The CDR3 sequence is 13 residues long. V dropped 6 bases and J dropped 10; count of bases not matched to a gene: 7.

This clonotype was observed at least ten times. CDR3 in DNA: TGTGCCAGCAGCAAATCCAGGGTGATTAACTATGGCTACACCTTC. Encoded protein: CASSKSRVINYGYTF. The chain couples TRBV28 to TRBJ1-2, with D possibly being TRBD1 (5 bases). CDR1 and CDR2 from the germline V gene are MDHEN and SYDVKM. CDR3 length: 15 residues. The germline V and J ends were trimmed by 6 bases and 1 base, with 15 bases remaining between them.

The genes are TRBV2 and TRBJ2-7; D might be TRBD2 (6 bases). Germline V gives CDR1 SNHLY, CDR2 FYNNEI. The V end lost 11 bases, the J end lost 6 bases, and 11 bases lay between the germline ends. The CDR3 contains 10 residues. CDR3 residues: CASGGAEQYF. CDR3 coding DNA: TGTGCCTCTGGCGGGGCCGAGCAGTACTTC.

There are many counts of this clonotype. The rearrangement joins TRBV7-6 to TRBJ2-1; 7 bases map to TRBD2. V gave up 4 bases and J gave up 2 bases; unmatched junction bases: 5. CDR3 length: 15 amino acids. Per the germline V gene, CDR1 is SGHVS and CDR2 is FNYEAQ. This chain's CDR3 is CASSSPRGAYNEQFF. As DNA, the CDR3 is TGTGCCAGCAGCTCCCCACGGGGGGCCTACAATGAGCAGTTCTTC.

The chain joins TRBV7-3 to TRBJ2-2, with TRBD2 matching 8 bases. V lost 5 bases and J lost 5; bases outside the gene matches: 10. The CDR3 runs 16 residues. Germline lookup yields CDR1 SGHTA and CDR2 FQGTGA. The CDR3 DNA follows: TGTGCCAGCAGCCCCGGGGGGGGCTCGAGAACCGGGGAGCTGTTTTTT. Encoded protein: CASSPGGGSRTGELFF. Together with reference TRBV7-3 and TRBJ2-2, the CDR3 gives the full variable domain: GAGVSQTPSNKVTEKGKYVELRCDPISGHTALYWYRQSLGQGPEFLIYFQGTGAADDSGLPNDRFFAVRPEGSVSTLKIQRTERGDSAVYLCASSPGGGSRTGELFFGEGSRLTVL.

This clonotype was recorded at least ten times. CDR3 residues: CASSYLQGVANTGELFF. CDR3 sequence (DNA): TGTGCCAGCAGTTACCTACAGGGGGTCGCGAACACCGGGGAGCTGTTTTTT. The chain couples TRBV6-1 to TRBJ2-2, with 8 bases aligning to TRBD1. The V gene end was trimmed by 5 bases and the J gene end by 0 bases; junction bases not matched to a gene: 8. CDR1 is MNHNS and CDR2 is SASEGT in the germline V gene. This CDR3 is built from 17 residues.

This clonotype was observed at least ten times. The rearrangement links TRBV2 to TRBJ1-4; D call uncertain. Trimming left V 6 bases short and J 3 bases short, with 14 bases between. The CDR3 contains 15 residues. Germline CDR1 reads SNHLY; CDR2 reads FYNNEI. CDR3 sequence: CASRTLAGPNEKLFF. CDR3 sequence (DNA): TGTGCCAGCAGGACCTTGGCAGGCCCTAATGAAAAACTGTTTTTT.

The gene calls are TRBV6-1 and TRBJ2-2; D is perhaps TRBD1 or TRBD2 (5 bases each). Germline V lookup: CDR1 MNHNS, CDR2 SASEGT. V lost 3 bases to trimming and J lost 4 bases, with 6 bases between them. The CDR3 length is 13 residues. The CDR3 sequence: CASSDGATGELFF. The CDR3 DNA follows: TGTGCCAGCAGTGACGGGGCCACCGGGGAGCTGTTTTTT.

This clonotype has a count of ten or more. V and J are TRBV28 and TRBJ2-7; 7 bases map to TRBD2. The CDR3 has 14 amino acids. The V and J ends lost 6 bases and 2 bases, in that order; junction bases with no gene match: 7. Germline CDR1 and CDR2: MDHEN and SYDVKM. This CDR3 reads CASRGGAPPYEQYF. The CDR3 region has the DNA TGTGCCAGCAGGGGAGGGGCCCCCCCCTACGAGCAGTACTTC.

V usage is TRBV28 and J usage is TRBJ2-6, with D perhaps given as TRBD1 or TRBD2 (5 bases each). There are 12 residues in the CDR3. Germline CDR1 MDHEN, CDR2 SYDVKM. Deletions cut 10 bases from V and 4 bases from J, with 8 bases between. DNA of the CDR3: TGTGCCACCTGGGGGGGGGCCAACGTCCTGACTTTC. Translated: CATWGGANVLTF. The full variable domain, in which reference TRBV28 and TRBJ2-6 provide the parts outside the CDR3, is DVKVTQSSRYLVKRTGEKVFLECVQDMDHENMFWYRQDPGLGLRLIYFSYDVKMKEKGDIPEGYSVSREKKERFSLILESASTNQTSMYLCATWGGANVLTFGAGSRLTVL.

The table lists this clonotype with many counts. The gene calls are TRBV15 and TRBJ2-4, with a possible D match to TRBD1 (6 bases). Looked up from germline, CDR1 is LNHNV and CDR2 is YYDKDF (reference sequence). There are 18 residues in the CDR3. The germline V and J ends were trimmed by 5 bases and 0 bases, with 20 bases remaining between them. The CDR3: CATSVNRDIVIAKNIQYF. The DNA of the CDR3 is TGTGCCACCAGCGTTAACAGGGACATTGTCATAGCCAAAAACATTCAGTACTTC. Combining the CDR3 with reference TRBV15 and TRBJ2-4 gives the whole variable domain DAMVIQNPRYQVTQFGKPVTLSCSQTLNHNVMYWYQQKSSQAPKLLFHYYDKDFNNEADTPDNFQSRRPNTSFCFLDIRSPGLGDTAMYLCATSVNRDIVIAKNIQYFGAGTRLSVL.

This clonotype was counted at least ten times. The rearrangement joins TRBV9 to TRBJ1-6, with 7 bases aligning to TRBD1. V trimming: 2 bases; J trimming: 10 bases; junction bases outside the gene matches: 9. This CDR3 is built from 15 residues. The germline V gene has CDR1 SGDLS and CDR2 YYNGEE. The CDR3 region is CASSVLTGEGSPLHF. The CDR3 DNA sequence: TGTGCCAGCAGCGTCCTAACAGGGGAGGGATCACCCCTCCACTTT.

This clonotype was counted a few times. The rearrangement links TRBV27 to TRBJ2-2, with TRBD1 as a possible D gene (6 bases). Per the germline V gene, CDR1 is MNHEY and CDR2 is SMNVEV (reference sequence). The CDR3 consists of 15 residues. The ends were cut back, 0 bases at V and 5 bases at J, with 10 bases in the middle. CDR3 bases: TGTGCCAGCAGTTTATCGGGGGCAGGGACCGGGGAGCTGTTTTTT. Protein: CASSLSGAGTGELFF.

This clonotype was seen repeatedly, ten times or more. The chain recombines TRBV7-2 with TRBJ1-1; D perhaps matches TRBD1 (5 bases). CDR1 is SGHTA and CDR2 is FQGNSA in the germline V gene. The CDR3 contains 14 residues. The ends were cut back, 3 bases at V and 2 bases at J, with 10 bases in the middle. CDR3 amino acids: CASSFWRTNTEAFF. The CDR3 region has the DNA TGTGCCAGCAGCTTTTGGCGGACAAACACTGAAGCTTTCTTT.

This clonotype was found many times. The gene calls are TRBV27 and TRBJ1-5, with D possibly matching TRBD1 (6 bases). V lost 6 bases and J 6 bases, leaving 15 bases between the germline ends. This CDR3 has 14 amino acids. Germline assignment: CDR1 MNHEY and CDR2 SMNVEV (reference sequence). The CDR3 bases are TGTGCCAGCAGCAACAACAGGGTTTCTCAGCCCCAGCATTTT. Translation gives CASSNNRVSQPQHF.

This clonotype was seen at least ten times. V usage is TRBV28 and J usage is TRBJ1-3; D call uncertain. The CDR3 is made up of 13 amino acids. Germline V gene lookup returns CDR1 MDHEN and CDR2 SYDVKM. V lost 8 bases to trimming and J lost 8 bases, with 16 bases between them. The CDR3 loop reads CASLTKGLDTIYF. The CDR3 DNA follows: TGTGCCAGCCTCACTAAAGGTTTAGACACCATATATTTT.

There are many counts of this clonotype. J is TRBJ2-1 and V is TRBV2; D uncertain. The CDR3 has 14 residues. V dropped 4 bases and J dropped 3 bases, with 10 bases sitting between them. Looked up from germline, CDR1 is SNHLY and CDR2 is FYNNEI. CDR3 in DNA: TGTGCCAGCAGTGGAAGAGTGAGCTACAATGAGCAGTTCTTC. This translates into CASSGRVSYNEQFF.

This clonotype was recorded at least ten times. The CDR3: CASSELAGGLLNTQYF. In nucleotides, the CDR3 is TGTGCCAGCAGTGAATTAGCGGGGGGGCTTCTAAATACGCAGTATTTT. The rearrangement links TRBV6-1 to TRBJ2-3, with 11 bases matching TRBD2. Germline V CDR1 and CDR2: MNHNS, SASEGT. This CDR3 comprises 16 residues. Trimming removed 2 bases from V and 7 bases from J; junction bases left unmatched: 8.